The clone carrying this T cell receptor (beta chain) occurred many times. Its antigen is not identified. A TCRbeta library incorporating unique molecular identifiers was prepared. Using its own MiXCR run on the PCR reads, TCRdb lists one record per CDR3 protein. The sample holds tens of thousands of distinct CDR3 sequences, around 9% seen once. These data originate in a study of T-cell reconstitution after alpha-beta-depleted transplantation in children. This CDR3 comprises 14 residues. The V end was cut by 10 bases, the J end by 0 bases, with 13 bases between. CDR1 is SNHLY and CDR2 is FYNNEI in the germline V gene. Study results and limitations: From newly produced T cells came most of the T-cell counts and diversity one year after transplant. As was reported, about two months after transplant, alpha-beta T cells came from several hundred expanded graft clones.

The chain joins TRBV2 to TRBJ2-4; TRBD1 or TRBD2 may be the D gene (5 bases each). Here the sequenced sample was PBMCs, mostly from graft donor cells, taken 60 days after TCRalphabeta/CD19-depleted stem cell transplant. The origin of this receptor is a male patient between 2 and 10 years old who had a stem cell transplant for chronic granulomatous disease, so the T cells may come from the graft donor. The chain's CDR3 is CATLGDLAKNIQYF. CDR3 DNA sequence: TGTGCCACCCTTGGGGACCTAGCCAAAAACATTCAGTACTTC.